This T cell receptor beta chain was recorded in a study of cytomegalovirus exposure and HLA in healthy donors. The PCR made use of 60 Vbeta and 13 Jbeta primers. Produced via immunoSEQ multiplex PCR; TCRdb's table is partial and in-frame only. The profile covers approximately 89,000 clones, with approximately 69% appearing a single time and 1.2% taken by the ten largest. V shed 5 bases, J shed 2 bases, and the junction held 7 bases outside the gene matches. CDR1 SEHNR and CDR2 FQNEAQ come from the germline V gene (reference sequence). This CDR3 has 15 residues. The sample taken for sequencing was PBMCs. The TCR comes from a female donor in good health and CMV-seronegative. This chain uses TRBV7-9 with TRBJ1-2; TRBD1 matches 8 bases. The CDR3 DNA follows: TGTGCCAGCAGCGACCGGACAGGGCAGAACTATGGCTACACCTTC. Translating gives CASSDRTGQNYGYTF.